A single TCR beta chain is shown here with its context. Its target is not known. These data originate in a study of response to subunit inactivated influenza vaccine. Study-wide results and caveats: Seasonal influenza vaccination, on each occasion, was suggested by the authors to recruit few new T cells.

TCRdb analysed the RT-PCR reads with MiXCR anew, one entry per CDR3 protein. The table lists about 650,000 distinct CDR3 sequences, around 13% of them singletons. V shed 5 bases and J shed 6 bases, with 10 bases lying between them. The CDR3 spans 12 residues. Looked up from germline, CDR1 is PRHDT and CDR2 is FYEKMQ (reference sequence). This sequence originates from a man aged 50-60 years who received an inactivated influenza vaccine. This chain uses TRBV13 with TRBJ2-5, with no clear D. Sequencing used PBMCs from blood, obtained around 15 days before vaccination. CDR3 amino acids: CASSPVGKTQYF. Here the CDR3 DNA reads TGTGCCAGCAGCCCCGTAGGGAAGACCCAGTACTTC.